Following are 9 T cell receptor beta chains from one sample sequenced in a study of shared clonotypes between healthy human individuals. Clones were read by immunoSEQ multiplex PCR, and TCRdb kept only the in-frame ones, dropping some. The profile shows about 2.4 million clones, roughly 93% of them singletons. The sequencing input was naive CD4+ T cells from PBMCs. The subset is: CD45RA+ positively selected. All receptors derive from a man between 18 and 29 years old in good health. Some clones in this sample may be carry-over from other donors' samples.

The rearrangement uses TRBV11-1 and TRBJ1-1; 7 bases fit TRBD1. V was pared by 7 bases and J by 8 bases, with 10 bases of the junction left unmatched. In germline, CDR1 is SGHAT, CDR2 FQDESV (reference sequence). The CDR3 sequence is 13 residues long. The CDR3 DNA sequence: TGTGCCAGCACGGAAGGGGCAGGGGGGGAAGCTTTCTTT. Its translation is CASTEGAGGEAFF.

V and J are TRBV5-4 and TRBJ1-2, with no clear D. The CDR3 is made up of 12 amino acids. V shed 4 bases and J shed 5 bases, with 9 bases lying between them. Germline-derived CDR1 and CDR2 are SGHNT and YYREEE (reference sequence). CDR3 DNA sequence: TGTGCCAGCAGCCCGCGAGGGTATGGCTACACCTTC. This translates into CASSPRGYGYTF.

The chain is built from TRBV7-2 and TRBJ1-1, with D perhaps TRBD1 (6 bases). The CDR3 extends over 16 amino acids. CDR1 and CDR2 (germline): SGHTA, FQGNSA. Trimming removed 5 bases at V and 6 bases at J, with 22 bases between. CDR3 coding DNA: TGTGCCAGCAGCCCTGCCTTAGGCAACAGGGTGGCTGAAGCTTTCTTT. Protein: CASSPALGNRVAEAFF.

J is TRBJ2-1 and V is TRBV4-1; D not certain. CDR3 length: 14 residues. The V and J ends lost 0 bases and 2 bases respectively, with 5 bases between them. Germline V gene data show CDR1 as MGHRA and CDR2 as YSYEKL. CDR3 loop: CASSQEGPYNEQFF. For the CDR3, the DNA is TGCGCCAGCAGCCAAGAGGGTCCCTACAATGAGCAGTTCTTC.

The CDR3 coding sequence is TGTGCCAGCTCACCGGTTTGGTCTAGCGGGAGAGGGGAGCAGTACTTC. It encodes CASSPVWSSGRGEQYF. V gene TRBV18 combines with J gene TRBJ2-7, with 10 bases lining up with TRBD2. The CDR3 contains 16 residues. CDR1 and CDR2 from the germline V gene are KGHSH and LQKENI. Trimming at V came to 3 bases and at J to 7 bases, leaving 12 bases not matched to a gene.

This chain joins TRBV9 and TRBJ2-5; D possibly corresponds to TRBD1 (6 bases). Germline assignment: CDR1 SGDLS and CDR2 YYNGEE. Trimming took 1 base from V and 1 from J, leaving 14 bases between them. CDR3 length: 16 residues. Here the CDR3 reads CASSVLGQPSQETQYF. CDR3 DNA sequence: TGTGCCAGCAGCGTACTTGGACAGCCATCCCAAGAGACCCAGTACTTC.

The V gene is TRBV5-4, the J gene TRBJ2-1; 7 nucleotides align to TRBD2. Per germline, CDR1 SGHNT and CDR2 YYREEE (reference sequence). The ends lost 2 bases at V and 4 bases at J; junction bases unmatched: 6. CDR3 size: 15 residues. The CDR3 DNA follows: TGTGCCAGCAGCTTATCCGGGAGGTATTACAATGAGCAGTTCTTC. Residues: CASSLSGRYYNEQFF.

As concerns this clone: This CDR3 is also generated by other DNA sequences in the sample. V usage is TRBV7-2 and J usage is TRBJ2-1; either TRBD1 or TRBD2 may supply D (5 bases each). The CDR3 totals 15 residues. V lost 2 bases and J 0 bases, leaving 8 bases between the germline ends. Germline assignment: CDR1 SGHTA and CDR2 FQGNSA. CDR3: CASSLLGVSYNEQFF. DNA for the CDR3: TGTGCCAGCAGCTTACTGGGGGTCTCCTACAATGAGCAGTTCTTC.

J is TRBJ2-1 and V is TRBV4-1, with D perhaps assigned TRBD1 or TRBD2 (5 bases each). The CDR3 totals 13 residues. The germline CDR1 and CDR2 sequences are MGHRA and YSYEKL. Deletions cut 6 bases from V and 6 bases from J, with 12 bases between. DNA of the CDR3: TGCGCCAGCAGACCTGGGACCTCCAATGAGCAGTTCTTC. Amino acid sequence: CASRPGTSNEQFF.